This is a list of T cell receptor beta chains from one sample in a study of shared clonotypes between healthy human individuals. Assay used: immunoSEQ multiplex PCR; TCRdb lists only in-frame clones, some missing. The data show about 2.1 million clones, around 93% seen once. The specimen sequenced was naive CD8+ T cells from PBMCs. These receptors originate from a man aged 18 to 35 in good health. Some clones in this sample may be carry-over from other donors' samples. Each CDR3 is given with its conserved first and last residue. Each record gives: D gene, clone size, J gene, V gene, CDR3 DNA, CDR3 protein. A D gene is named only where the DNA matches it firmly. Expanded clones are given a class, and other clones once, few, many or no size at all.

. . TRBJ2-7 TRBV5-1 TGCGCCAGCAGCTTGGGAGCCGAGATTCCGGAGCAGTACTTC CASSLGAEIPEQYF
TRBD2 . TRBJ2-3 TRBV7-2 TGTGCCAGCAGCTTTTGGGGCGGGAGAGGAGCAGATACGCAGTATTTT CASSFWGGRGADTQYF
. . TRBJ2-1 TRBV28 TGTGCCAGCCGGGAGCGGGACAATGAGCAGTTCTTC CASRERDNEQFF
. . TRBJ2-1 TRBV29-1 TGCAGCGTTGAGACGCGACCTTACAATGAGCAGTTCTTC CSVETRPYNEQFF
TRBD2 . TRBJ2-1 TRBV7-8 TGTGCCAGCAGCCTAGCGGGAGGTCCCTACAATGAGCAGTTCTTC CASSLAGGPYNEQFF
. . TRBJ1-3 TRBV11-2 TGTGCCAGCAGCCCAAGGACAGAGGGCGGTGGAAACACCATATATTTT CASSPRTEGGGNTIYF
TRBD2 few TRBJ2-4 TRBV4-3 TGCGCCAGCAGCCAAGGACTAGCGGGAGAAGCCAAAAACATTCAGTACTTC CASSQGLAGEAKNIQYF
TRBD1 . TRBJ2-7 TRBV7-8 TGTGCCAGCAGGGTTTGGACAGGGGACCGCTACGAGCAGTACTTC CASRVWTGDRYEQYF
. . TRBJ1-5 TRBV28 TGTGCCAGCAGTGAACGGGCCTCACATCAGCCCCAGCATTTT CASSERASHQPQHF
. . TRBJ1-2 TRBV28 TGTGCCAGCAGTTTCAGGGGCTTCTATGGCTACACCTTC CASSFRGFYGYTF
. . TRBJ2-7 TRBV5-5 TGTGCCAGCAGCGCCTCTGATATCTACGAGCAGTACTTC CASSASDIYEQYF
. . TRBJ2-1 TRBV29-1 TGCAGCGTGAGTATGAATGAGCAGTTCTTC CSVSMNEQFF
TRBD1 . TRBJ1-1 TRBV7-9 TGTGCCAGCAGCTTGGACAGGGAAGTAACCACTGAAGCTTTCTTT CASSLDREVTTEAFF
. once TRBJ2-3 TRBV6-5 TGTGCCAGCAGTTACTCAGGAGGGGATTTCACAGATACGCAGTATTTT CASSYSGGDFTDTQYF
. . TRBJ1-5 TRBV15 TGTGCCACCAGCAGAGATCAGCCGGGCGGGAATCAGCCCCAGCATTTT CATSRDQPGGNQPQHF
TRBD1 once TRBJ1-1 TRBV7-8 TGTGCCAGCAGCTCATCAGGGGGCCCGACCCGTCAAGCTTTCTTT CASSSSGGPTRQAFF
. . TRBJ2-5 TRBV29-1 TGCAGCGTTGAGTACGTATTGCTGCAAAGGGAGACCCAGTACTTC CSVEYVLLQRETQYF
. . TRBJ1-4 TRBV4-3 TGCGCCAGCAGCCGGGCCGGGACCTCTAATGAAAAACTGTTTTTT CASSRAGTSNEKLFF
TRBD1 . TRBJ2-2 TRBV7-9 TGTGCCAGCAGCCACTACCCGGGACAGGGAAAGGGGGAGCTGTTTTTT CASSHYPGQGKGELFF
. . TRBJ1-2 TRBV6-1 TGTGCCAGCAGTGAAGCGGTTGGAGGCGCGAGCTATGGCTACACCTTC CASSEAVGGASYGYTF
. . TRBJ2-2 TRBV7-6 TGTGCCAGCAGCTTTAGCCGGGCCCGCCCGAACACCGGGGAGCTGTTTTTT CASSFSRARPNTGELFF
TRBD2 once TRBJ2-1 TRBV7-2 TGTGCCAGCAGCCTCATGGGGTCTAGCGGGAGTTCTGAGCAGTTCTTC CASSLMGSSGSSEQFF
. . TRBJ1-2 TRBV6-1 TGTGCCAGCAGTGAAGGCCAGCAATACTATGGCTACACCTTC CASSEGQQYYGYTF
. . TRBJ2-6 TRBV9 TGTGCCAGCAGCGTCCATGAGGGCCCGGTTAGGGCCAACGTCCTGACTTTC CASSVHEGPVRANVLTF
. . TRBJ1-5 TRBV28 TGTGCCAGCAGTTTTGACAGGATTAACCAGCCCCAGCATTTT CASSFDRINQPQHF
. . TRBJ2-6 TRBV9 TGTGCCAGCAGCGCCATTCCTGGCCGCACTGGGGCCAACGTCCTGACTTTC CASSAIPGRTGANVLTF